This T cell receptor beta chain came from a study of OX40 agonist ivuxolimab in advanced cancers. A note on the overall study: The costimulatory receptor OX40 (CD134) was targeted by ivuxolimab, a fully human IgG2 agonistic monoclonal antibody. Intravenous ivuxolimab was administered to patients every 2 weeks at six dose levels: 0.01, 0.1, 0.3, 1.5, 3 and 10 mg/kg. Of the 50 to 55 dose-escalation patients, hepatocellular carcinoma was present in about 20, melanoma in around 15, renal cell carcinoma in 9 and head and neck cancer in 9. A male proportion of around 81% and a mean age of approximately 62 years, ranging from 23 to 79, were recorded for the dose-escalation cohort. Patients were allowed to have had prior anti-PD-1, anti-PD-L1 or anti-CTLA-4 therapy, and 40% of the dose-escalation patients had previously received checkpoint inhibitors. Three dose-escalation patients achieved partial responses, one with hepatocellular carcinoma and two with cutaneous melanoma. Peripheral TCRbeta sequencing aimed to test whether ivuxolimab altered TCR sequence diversity and caused clonal T-cell expansion. The monotherapy dose-escalation portion (N of about 49 patients) of the phase I ivuxolimab trial is reported in the paper.

The trial excluded patients who had a history of autoimmune disease or were on systemic immunosuppression. Peripheral blood for TCR sequencing was collected from all dose cohorts at baseline, on cycle 4 day 1, and on cycle 7 day 1. The samples were taken from a phase I, first-in-human, multicenter, open-label dose-escalation trial of ivuxolimab. The trial enrolled adults with locally advanced or metastatic head and neck squamous cell, hepatocellular, melanoma or renal cell carcinoma. CD4+ and CD8+ T cells were sorted separately from peripheral blood before TCR sequencing. The research as a whole found: The antigen specificity of the peripheral T cells that underwent clonal expansion was not determined. After ivuxolimab, more expanded clones were found on average in CD8+ T cells than in CD4+ T cells. Low levels of normalized T-cell clonal expansion were also seen in some patients who did not respond. At doses of 0.1 to 3.0 mg/kg, clonal expansion of both CD4+ and CD8+ blood T cells was observed from baseline to week 6. Partial responders in the 0.1-3.0 mg/kg groups had among the lowest normalized peripheral clonal expansion, especially among CD8+ T cells.

The table lists this clone with a count of one. It lacks a known antigen. Per-nucleotide qualities are absent, and no much larger clonotype sits a single base away. The germline V and J ends show losses of 0 bases and 6 bases respectively, and no gene match explains 6 bases of the junction. The CDR3 runs 14 amino acids, cysteine and phenylalanine included. Kept here is only the CDR3 DNA, which spans 42 bases and is read in frame from base 1. The germline V gene supplies CDR1 SGHRS and CDR2 YFSETQ. For sequencing of the TCRbeta CDR3 region, genomic DNA was extracted from the sorted cells. The immunoSEQ Assay was used to sequence the TCRbeta CDR3 regions. Entries here come from immuneACCESS through TCRdb and include only in-frame sequences with V and J called. Some clones fail to appear in such tables; in the studies checked, an unresolved V gene covers under half of the shortfall, and the cause of the remainder is unknown. The sample table holds 65,000 to 90,000 clones, of which more than 70% were seen once. Jointly, the top ten make up less than 0.9% of the sample.

Here the sequenced sample was CD4+ or CD8+ T cells sorted from blood, taken in a trial of the OX40 agonist ivuxolimab. The origin of this receptor is an adult with an advanced solid tumor such as melanoma, head and neck, liver or kidney cancer. The sequence links TRBV5-1 to TRBJ2-7, with TRBD1 matching 7 junction bases. The nucleotide sequence reads as follows: TGCGCCAGCAGCTTGGAGGGCACAGGGGTCGAGCAGTACTTC. Its amino acids are CASSLEGTGVEQYF.